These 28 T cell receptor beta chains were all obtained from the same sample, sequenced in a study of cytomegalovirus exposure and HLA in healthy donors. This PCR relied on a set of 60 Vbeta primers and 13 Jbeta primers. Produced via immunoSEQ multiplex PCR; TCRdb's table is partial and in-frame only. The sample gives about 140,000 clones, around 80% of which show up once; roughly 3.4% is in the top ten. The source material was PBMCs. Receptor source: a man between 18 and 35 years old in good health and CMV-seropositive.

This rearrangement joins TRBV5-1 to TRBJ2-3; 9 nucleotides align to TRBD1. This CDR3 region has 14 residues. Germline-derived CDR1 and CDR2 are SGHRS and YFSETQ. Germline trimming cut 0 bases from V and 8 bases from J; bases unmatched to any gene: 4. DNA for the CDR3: TGCGCCAGCAGCTTGGGGACAGGGGAAGGTACGCAGTATTTT. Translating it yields CASSLGTGEGTQYF.

The CDR3 loop is CAWSPGTGAHEAFF. The CDR3 nucleotides are TGTGCCTGGAGTCCGGGGACAGGGGCTCATGAAGCTTTCTTT. This chain links TRBV30 with TRBJ1-1; 10 bases are shared with TRBD1. The CDR3 covers 14 residues. V shed 2 bases and J 7 bases; nucleotides not matched to a gene: 7. Germline CDR1 and CDR2: GTSNPN and SVGIG (reference sequence).

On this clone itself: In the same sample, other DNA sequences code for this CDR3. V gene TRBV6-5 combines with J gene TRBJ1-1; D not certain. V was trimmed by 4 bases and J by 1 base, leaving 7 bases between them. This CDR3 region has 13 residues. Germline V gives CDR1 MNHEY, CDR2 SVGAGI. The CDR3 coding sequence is TGTGCCAGCAGTTTGACGGGGAACACTGAAGCTTTCTTT. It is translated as CASSLTGNTEAFF.

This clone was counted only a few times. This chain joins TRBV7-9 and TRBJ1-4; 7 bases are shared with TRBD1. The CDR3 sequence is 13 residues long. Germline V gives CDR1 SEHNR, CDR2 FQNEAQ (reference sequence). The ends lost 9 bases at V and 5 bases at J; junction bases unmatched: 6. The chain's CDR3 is CASRDSLNEKLFF. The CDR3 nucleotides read TGTGCCAGTCGGGACAGTTTGAATGAAAAACTGTTTTTT.

The CDR3 protein is CASSLFAGPSYEQYF. CDR3 nucleotide sequence: TGTGCCAGCAGTTTATTTGCGGGACCCTCCTACGAGCAGTACTTC. This chain uses TRBV27 with TRBJ2-7, with a weak D call TRBD2 (6 bases). Trimming removed 1 base at V and 0 bases at J, with 10 bases between. Germline CDR1 and CDR2: MNHEY and SMNVEV (reference sequence). The CDR3 sequence is 15 residues long.

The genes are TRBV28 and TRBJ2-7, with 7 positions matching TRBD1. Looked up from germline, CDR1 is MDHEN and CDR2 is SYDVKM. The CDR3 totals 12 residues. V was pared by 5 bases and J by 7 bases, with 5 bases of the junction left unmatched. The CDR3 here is CASSVTGEEQYF. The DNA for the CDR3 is TGTGCCAGCAGTGTAACAGGGGAAGAGCAGTACTTC.

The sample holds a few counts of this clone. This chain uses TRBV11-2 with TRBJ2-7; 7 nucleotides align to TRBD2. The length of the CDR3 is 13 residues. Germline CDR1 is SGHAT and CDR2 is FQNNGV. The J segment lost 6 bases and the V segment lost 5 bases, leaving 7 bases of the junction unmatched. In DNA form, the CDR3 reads TGTGCCAGCAGCCCGGGACTAATTCCCGAGCAGTACTTC. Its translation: CASSPGLIPEQYF. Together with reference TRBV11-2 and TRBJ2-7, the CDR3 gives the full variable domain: EAGVAQSPRYKIIEKRQSVAFWCNPISGHATLYWYQQILGQGPKLLIQFQNNGVVDDSQLPKDRFSAERLKGVDSTLKIQPAKLEDSAVYLCASSPGLIPEQYFGPGTRLTVT.

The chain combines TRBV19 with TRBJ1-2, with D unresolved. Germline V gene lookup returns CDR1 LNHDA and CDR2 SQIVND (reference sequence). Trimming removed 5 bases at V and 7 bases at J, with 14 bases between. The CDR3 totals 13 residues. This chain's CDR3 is CASSPGRTSGYTF. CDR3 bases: TGTGCCAGTAGTCCCGGACGGACTAGTGGCTACACCTTC.

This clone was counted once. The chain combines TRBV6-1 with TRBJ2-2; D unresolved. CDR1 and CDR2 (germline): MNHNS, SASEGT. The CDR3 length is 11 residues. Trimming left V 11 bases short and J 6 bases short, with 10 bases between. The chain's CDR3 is CAVLRAGELFF. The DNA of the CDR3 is TGTGCCGTATTAAGAGCCGGGGAGCTGTTTTTT.

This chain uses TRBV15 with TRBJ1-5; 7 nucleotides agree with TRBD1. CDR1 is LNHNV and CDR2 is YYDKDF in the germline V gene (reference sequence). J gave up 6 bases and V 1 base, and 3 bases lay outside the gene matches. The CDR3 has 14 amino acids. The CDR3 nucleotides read TGTGCCACCAGCAGAGTAGGGGGCGGTCAGCCCCAGCATTTT. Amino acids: CATSRVGGGQPQHF.

CDR3 coding DNA: TGTGCCAGTTCCCTCGGACAGGCCAACAATCAGCCCCAGCATTTT. Its translation: CASSLGQANNQPQHF. The genes are TRBV19 and TRBJ1-5; 7 positions agree with TRBD1. The J segment lost 3 bases and the V segment lost 8 bases, leaving 10 bases of the junction unmatched. CDR3 length: 15 amino acids. CDR1 and CDR2 (germline): LNHDA, SQIVND (reference sequence).

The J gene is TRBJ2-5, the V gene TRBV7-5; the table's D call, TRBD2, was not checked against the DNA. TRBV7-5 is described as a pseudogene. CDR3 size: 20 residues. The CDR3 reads CARSPPGPGGRLANQETQYF. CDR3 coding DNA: TGTGCCAGAAGCCCTCCGGGACCGGGAGGTCGTCTAGCGAACCAAGAGACCCAGTACTTC.

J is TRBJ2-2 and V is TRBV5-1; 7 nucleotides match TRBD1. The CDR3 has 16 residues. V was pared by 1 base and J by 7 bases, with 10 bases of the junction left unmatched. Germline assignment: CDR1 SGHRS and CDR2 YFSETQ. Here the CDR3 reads CASSLTGAETYGELFF. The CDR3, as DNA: TGCGCCAGCAGCTTGACAGGGGCCGAGACTTACGGGGAGCTGTTTTTT.

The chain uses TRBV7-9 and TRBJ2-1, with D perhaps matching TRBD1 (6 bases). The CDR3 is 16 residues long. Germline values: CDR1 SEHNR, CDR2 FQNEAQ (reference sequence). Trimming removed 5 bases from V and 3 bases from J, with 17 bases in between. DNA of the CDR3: TGTGCCAGCAGCCACAGCCTCAGGGGCTACTACAATGAGCAGTTCTTC. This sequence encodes CASSHSLRGYYNEQFF.

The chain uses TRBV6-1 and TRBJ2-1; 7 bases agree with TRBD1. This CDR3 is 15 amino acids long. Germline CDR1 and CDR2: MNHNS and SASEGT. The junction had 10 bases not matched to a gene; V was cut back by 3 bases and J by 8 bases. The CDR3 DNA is TGTGCCAGCAGTGAGGAACAGGGGTGGTCTGATGAGCAGTTCTTC. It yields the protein CASSEEQGWSDEQFF.

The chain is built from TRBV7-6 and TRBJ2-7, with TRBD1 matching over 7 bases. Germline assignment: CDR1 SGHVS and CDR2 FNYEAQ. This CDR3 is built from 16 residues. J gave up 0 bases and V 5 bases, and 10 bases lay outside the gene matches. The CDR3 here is CASSPLGQVSSYEQYF. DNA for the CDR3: TGTGCCAGCAGCCCCCTAGGACAGGTTAGCTCCTACGAGCAGTACTTC.

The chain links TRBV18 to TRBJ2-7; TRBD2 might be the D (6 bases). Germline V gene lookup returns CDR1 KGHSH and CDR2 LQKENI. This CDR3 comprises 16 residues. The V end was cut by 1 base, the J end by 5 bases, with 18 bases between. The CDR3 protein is CASSPRGGWGYDEQYF. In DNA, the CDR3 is TGTGCCAGCTCACCACGGGGAGGTTGGGGGTACGACGAGCAGTACTTC.

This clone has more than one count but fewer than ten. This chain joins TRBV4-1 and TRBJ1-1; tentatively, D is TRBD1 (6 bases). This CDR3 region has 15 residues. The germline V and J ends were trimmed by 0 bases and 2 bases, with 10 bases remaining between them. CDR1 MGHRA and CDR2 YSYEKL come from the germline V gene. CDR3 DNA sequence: TGCGCCAGCAGCCAAGATCCGGGACAAAACACTGAAGCTTTCTTT. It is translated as CASSQDPGQNTEAFF.

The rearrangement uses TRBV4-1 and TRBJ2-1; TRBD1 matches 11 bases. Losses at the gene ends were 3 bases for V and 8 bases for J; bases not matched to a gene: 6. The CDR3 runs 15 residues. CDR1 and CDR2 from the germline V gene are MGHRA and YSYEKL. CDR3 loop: CASSHGQGAPDEQFF. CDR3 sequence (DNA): TGCGCCAGCAGCCACGGACAGGGGGCCCCCGATGAGCAGTTCTTC.

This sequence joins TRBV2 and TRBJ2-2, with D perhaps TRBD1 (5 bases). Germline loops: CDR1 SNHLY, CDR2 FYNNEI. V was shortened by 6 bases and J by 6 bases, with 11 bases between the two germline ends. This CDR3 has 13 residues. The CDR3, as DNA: TGTGCCAGCAGCGTACAGGTGGCCGGGGAGCTGTTTTTT. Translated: CASSVQVAGELFF.

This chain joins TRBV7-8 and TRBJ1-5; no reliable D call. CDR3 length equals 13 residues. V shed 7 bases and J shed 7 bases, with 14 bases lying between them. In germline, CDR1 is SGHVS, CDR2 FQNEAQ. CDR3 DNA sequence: TGTGCCAGCACCATGGCGGGCCTCCAGCCCCAGCATTTT. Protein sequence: CASTMAGLQPQHF.

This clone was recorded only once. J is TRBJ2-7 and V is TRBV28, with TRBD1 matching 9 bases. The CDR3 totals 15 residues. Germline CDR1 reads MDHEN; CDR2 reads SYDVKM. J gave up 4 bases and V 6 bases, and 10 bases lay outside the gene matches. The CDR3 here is CASSQTGTGIYEQYF. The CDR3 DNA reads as TGTGCCAGCAGCCAAACCGGGACAGGGATTTACGAGCAGTACTTC.

The DNA for the CDR3 is TGTGCCAGTAGTATCTCCGGAGTGTCTGGGGCCAACGTCCTGACTTTC. Translating it yields CASSISGVSGANVLTF. The V and J genes are TRBV19 and TRBJ2-6; D uncertain. V lost 3 bases and J 1 base, leaving 10 bases between the germline ends. The CDR3 length is 16 residues. In germline, CDR1 is LNHDA, CDR2 SQIVND (reference sequence). Based on the CDR3 plus reference TRBV19 and TRBJ2-6, the full variable domain is DGGITQSPKYLFRKEGQNVTLSCEQNLNHDAMYWYRQDPGQGLRLIYYSQIVNDFQKGDIAEGYSVSREKKESFPLTVTSAQKNPTAFYLCASSISGVSGANVLTFGAGSRLTVL.

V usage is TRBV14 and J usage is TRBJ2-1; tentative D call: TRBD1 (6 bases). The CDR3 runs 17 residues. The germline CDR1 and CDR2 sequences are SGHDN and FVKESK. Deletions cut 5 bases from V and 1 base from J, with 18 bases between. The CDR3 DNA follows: TGTGCCAGCAGCTCTACAAACAGCAGGGGTTCCTACAATGAGCAGTTCTTC. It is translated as CASSSTNSRGSYNEQFF.

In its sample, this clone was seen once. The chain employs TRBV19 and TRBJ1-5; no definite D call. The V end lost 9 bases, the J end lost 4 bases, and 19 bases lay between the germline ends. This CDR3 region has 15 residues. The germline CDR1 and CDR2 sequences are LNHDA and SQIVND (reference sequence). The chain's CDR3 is CARRRGGGPNQPQHF. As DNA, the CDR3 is TGTGCCAGACGACGCGGAGGAGGACCAAATCAGCCCCAGCATTTT.

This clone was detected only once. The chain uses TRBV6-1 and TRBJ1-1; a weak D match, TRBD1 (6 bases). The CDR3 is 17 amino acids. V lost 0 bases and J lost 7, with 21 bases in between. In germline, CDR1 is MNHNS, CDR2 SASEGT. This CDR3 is CASSEAQLGLGAYEAFF. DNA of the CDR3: TGTGCCAGCAGTGAAGCGCAGTTAGGTCTGGGGGCCTATGAAGCTTTCTTT.

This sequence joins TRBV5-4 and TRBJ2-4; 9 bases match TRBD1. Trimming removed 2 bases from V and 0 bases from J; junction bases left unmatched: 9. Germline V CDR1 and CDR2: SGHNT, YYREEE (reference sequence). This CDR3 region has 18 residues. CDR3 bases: TGTGCCAGCAGCTTCCTGGGACAGGGATCCTTAGCCAAAAACATTCAGTACTTC. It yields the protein CASSFLGQGSLAKNIQYF.

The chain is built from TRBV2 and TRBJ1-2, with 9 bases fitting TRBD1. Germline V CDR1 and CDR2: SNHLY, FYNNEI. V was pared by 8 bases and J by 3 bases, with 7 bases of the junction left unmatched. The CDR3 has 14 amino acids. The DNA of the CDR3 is TGTGCCAGCTTGGGACAGGGATTTGACTATGGCTACACCTTC. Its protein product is CASLGQGFDYGYTF. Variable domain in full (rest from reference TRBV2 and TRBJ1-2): EPEVTQTPSHQVTQMGQEVILRCVPISNHLYFYWYRQILGQKVEFLVSFYNNEISEKSEIFDDQFSVERPDGSNFTLKIRSTKLEDSAMYFCASLGQGFDYGYTFGSGTRLTVV.